Listed here are 21 T cell receptor beta chains from one sample, sequenced in a study of T cell responses to AZD1222 COVID-19 vaccine. TCRdb's copy holds only in-frame clones and misses some; the assay was immunoSEQ multiplex PCR. The sample records about 120,000 clones, around 90% being singletons. The sequenced sample was peripheral blood, obtained on day 0 of AZD1222 vaccination. Receptors originate from an adult in good health.

J is TRBJ2-3 and V is TRBV5-4; D remains unclear. V lost 0 bases and J 2 bases, leaving 10 bases between the germline ends. This CDR3 spans 15 amino acids. Germline V gene sequence: CDR1 SGHNT, CDR2 YYREEE (reference sequence). Written as DNA, the CDR3 is TGTGCCAGCAGCTTGGAACTCCACATCACAGATACGCAGTATTTT. Its translation: CASSLELHITDTQYF. The full variable domain, with the rest looked up from reference TRBV5-4 and TRBJ2-3, is ETGVTQSPTHLIKTRGQQVTLRCSSQSGHNTVSWYQQALGQGPQFIFQYYREEENGRGNFPPRFSGLQFPNYSSELNVNALELDDSALYLCASSLELHITDTQYFGPGTRLTVL.

The genes are TRBV19 and TRBJ2-3, with TRBD2 as a possible D gene (5 bases). The CDR3 sequence is 12 residues long. CDR1 and CDR2 from the germline V gene are LNHDA and SQIVND (reference sequence). V was clipped by 3 bases and J by 6 bases, with 7 bases between them. The CDR3: CASSMGEDTQYF. Written as DNA, the CDR3 is TGTGCCAGTAGTATGGGAGAGGATACGCAGTATTTT.

This clone was recorded a few times. The genes are TRBV6-2 or TRBV6-3 and TRBJ1-1; D may be TRBD1 (6 bases). This CDR3 is 14 amino acids long. Germline assignment: CDR1 MNHEY and CDR2 SVGEGT. Trimming cost V 6 bases and J 4 bases, with 15 bases left between them. This CDR3 reads CASSLSGGPTEAFF. The CDR3 DNA sequence: TGTGCCAGCAGCTTGTCGGGGGGCCCCACTGAAGCTTTCTTT.

The V call is TRBV5-1, the J call TRBJ1-2; TRBD1 matches 9 bases. After removal of 7 bases from V and 0 bases from J, the junction contained 7 bases not matched to a gene. The germline V gene encodes CDR1 SGHRS and CDR2 YFSETQ. The CDR3 consists of 15 residues. This CDR3 reads CASGGQGGSNYGYTF. CDR3 nucleotides: TGCGCCAGCGGGGGACAGGGAGGGTCTAACTATGGCTACACCTTC. Full variable domain (outside the CDR3, taken from reference TRBV5-1 and TRBJ1-2): KAGVTQTPRYLIKTRGQQVTLSCSPISGHRSVSWYQQTPGQGLQFLFEYFSETQRNKGNFPGRFSGRQFSNSRSEMNVSTLELGDSALYLCASGGQGGSNYGYTFGSGTRLTVV.

The chain links TRBV28 to TRBJ2-2, with 7 bases lining up with TRBD2. Germline-derived CDR1 and CDR2 are MDHEN and SYDVKM. V shed 8 bases, J shed 2 bases, and the junction held 14 bases outside the gene matches. This CDR3 spans 17 amino acids. CDR3 protein: CASHPFSQRGNTGELFF. The CDR3 bases are TGTGCCAGCCACCCATTTTCCCAGCGGGGTAACACCGGGGAGCTGTTTTTT.

V gene TRBV18 combines with J gene TRBJ2-6; D ambiguous. The CDR3 totals 15 residues. Between the trimmed V and J ends, which lost 5 bases and 2 bases, there was a span of 10 bases. Germline assignment: CDR1 KGHSH and CDR2 LQKENI. The CDR3 spells CASSSSAPGANVLTF. CDR3 in DNA: TGTGCCAGCTCATCTTCTGCTCCTGGGGCCAACGTCCTGACTTTC.

This clone was seen more than once but under ten times. The chain employs TRBV27 and TRBJ2-7, with D perhaps TRBD2 (5 bases). V was clipped by 2 bases and J by 6 bases, with 11 bases between them. CDR3 size: 13 residues. Per germline, CDR1 MNHEY and CDR2 SMNVEV (reference sequence). CDR3 protein: CASSLGLAGEQYF. CDR3 in DNA: TGTGCCAGCAGTTTAGGTCTAGCTGGCGAGCAGTACTTC.

V usage is TRBV7-2 and J usage is TRBJ2-3; no definite D call. V lost 4 bases and J 0 bases, leaving 2 bases between the germline ends. The CDR3 has 12 residues. Germline-derived CDR1 and CDR2 are SGHTA and FQGNSA. The CDR3 loop is CASSYSTDTQYF. CDR3 bases: TGTGCCAGCAGCTATAGCACAGATACGCAGTATTTT.

The chain links TRBV25-1 to TRBJ2-2, with 8 nucleotides matching TRBD2. Trimming at V came to 3 bases and at J to 7 bases, leaving 10 bases not matched to a gene. Germline V gives CDR1 MGHDK, CDR2 SYGVNS. The CDR3 is 16 residues long. The CDR3 reads CASSDVSGRKYGELFF. The CDR3 DNA is TGTGCCAGCAGTGATGTCAGCGGGAGAAAGTACGGGGAGCTGTTTTTT.

The rearrangement joins TRBV7-6 to TRBJ1-2; weak D call: TRBD1 (6 bases). Trimming cost V 0 bases and J 3 bases, with 11 bases left between them. This CDR3 has 15 residues. Germline CDR1 and CDR2: SGHVS and FNYEAQ. The CDR3 nucleotides read TGTGCCAGCAGCTTAGCCGATACAGGGCACTATGGCTACACCTTC. It encodes CASSLADTGHYGYTF.

The chain recombines TRBV11-1 with TRBJ1-1; D is perhaps TRBD1 (6 bases). The V and J ends lost 1 base and 1 base respectively, with 13 bases between them. Germline CDR1 reads SGHAT; CDR2 reads FQDESV (reference sequence). The CDR3 contains 16 residues. The CDR3 nucleotides read TGTGCCAGCAGCTTAGGTTCCAGGGGAGAGAACACTGAAGCTTTCTTT. This gives the protein CASSLGSRGENTEAFF.

The chain joins TRBV4-3 to TRBJ1-2; D not certain. V lost 0 bases, J lost 8 bases, and 16 bases lay in between. The germline V gene encodes CDR1 LGHNA and CDR2 YSLEER. The CDR3 has 15 residues. CDR3 in amino acids: CASSQESRPTGGYTF. Here the CDR3 DNA reads TGCGCCAGCAGCCAAGAGTCCAGGCCCACGGGGGGCTACACCTTC.

V and J are TRBV2 and TRBJ2-3, with D hard to call. CDR1 SNHLY and CDR2 FYNNEI come from the germline V gene. The CDR3 is made up of 12 amino acids. V shed 4 bases and J shed 3 bases, with 5 bases lying between them. In nucleotides, the CDR3 is TGTGCCAGCAGTGGATCGACAGATACGCAGTATTTT. Translation: CASSGSTDTQYF.

The chain is built from TRBV7-8 and TRBJ2-3; D might be TRBD2 (6 bases). The CDR3 covers 17 residues. V was pared by 6 bases and J by 1 base, with 20 bases between. The germline CDR1 and CDR2 sequences are SGHVS and FQNEAQ. CDR3: CASSRNILGGGTDTQYF. The CDR3 bases are TGTGCCAGCAGTCGTAATATACTAGGCGGGGGCACAGATACGCAGTATTTT.

This chain links TRBV2 with TRBJ2-1, with D unclear. The ends were cut back, 6 bases at V and 0 bases at J, with 12 bases in the middle. The germline V gene has CDR1 SNHLY and CDR2 FYNNEI. This CDR3 spans 15 amino acids. CDR3 protein: CASRTDWGSYNEQFF. The CDR3 coding sequence is TGTGCCAGCAGGACCGACTGGGGCTCCTACAATGAGCAGTTCTTC.

V gene TRBV7-6 combines with J gene TRBJ1-1, with D possibly matching TRBD1 (6 bases). The V end was cut by 11 bases, the J end by 0 bases, with 13 bases between. CDR3 length: 13 amino acids. Germline loops: CDR1 SGHVS, CDR2 FNYEAQ. CDR3 coding DNA: TGTGCCGTCAAGGGACAATTGAACACTGAAGCTTTCTTT. Translating it yields CAVKGQLNTEAFF.

This chain joins TRBV9 and TRBJ2-2; 10 bases are shared with TRBD1. The J segment lost 4 bases and the V segment lost 2 bases, leaving 11 bases of the junction unmatched. This CDR3 has 18 amino acids. Germline assignment: CDR1 SGDLS and CDR2 YYNGEE. Here the CDR3 reads CASSVNRDRGTSTGELFF. The CDR3, as DNA: TGTGCCAGCAGCGTTAACCGGGACAGGGGAACCTCCACCGGGGAGCTGTTTTTT.

The rearrangement uses TRBV9 and TRBJ2-2; D uncertain. V was shortened by 4 bases and J by 3 bases, with 10 bases between the two germline ends. The CDR3 contains 14 residues. Germline V gene sequence: CDR1 SGDLS, CDR2 YYNGEE. This CDR3 reads CASSSDGYTGELFF. CDR3 nucleotide sequence: TGTGCCAGCAGCTCGGACGGTTACACCGGGGAGCTGTTTTTT.

This clone was detected once. The V gene is TRBV7-3, the J gene TRBJ1-1; tentative D call: TRBD1 (5 bases). The CDR3 sequence is 14 residues long. The V and J ends lost 2 bases and 2 bases respectively, with 9 bases between them. Germline CDR1 reads SGHTA; CDR2 reads FQGTGA. The CDR3: CASSLQGINTEAFF. The CDR3 coding sequence is TGTGCCAGCAGCTTACAGGGTATTAACACTGAAGCTTTCTTT.

The chain recombines TRBV29-1 with TRBJ1-4; tentatively, D is TRBD1 (6 bases). Trimming removed 6 bases from V and 5 bases from J, with 10 bases in between. CDR1 is SQVTM, CDR2 ANQGSEA, per germline. This CDR3 comprises 12 residues. The CDR3 region has the DNA TGCAGCGTGGGACACCTAAATGAAAAACTGTTTTTT. Protein sequence: CSVGHLNEKLFF.

The gene calls are TRBV7-2 and TRBJ1-4; D gene unclear. Per the germline V gene, CDR1 is SGHTA and CDR2 is FQGNSA. V dropped 5 bases and J dropped 8 bases, with 18 bases sitting between them. This CDR3 has 15 amino acids. CDR3 amino acids: CASSPRPGGEEKLFF. Written as DNA, the CDR3 is TGTGCCAGCAGCCCCCGACCTGGAGGAGAAGAAAAACTGTTTTTT.